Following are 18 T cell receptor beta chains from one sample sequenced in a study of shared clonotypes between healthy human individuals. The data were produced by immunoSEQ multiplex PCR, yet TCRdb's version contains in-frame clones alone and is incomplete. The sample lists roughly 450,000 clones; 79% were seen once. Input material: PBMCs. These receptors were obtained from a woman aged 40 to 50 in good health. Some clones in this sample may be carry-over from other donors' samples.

The CDR3 DNA follows: TGCGCCAGCAGCCAAGTACCGATTGGGGGGGGCTACACCTTC. This translates into CASSQVPIGGGYTF. The chain recombines TRBV4-1 with TRBJ1-2, with D possibly TRBD1 on 5 matching bases. The V gene's germline CDR1 is MGHRA and CDR2 YSYEKL. There are 14 residues in the CDR3. Between the trimmed V and J ends, which lost 1 base and 8 bases, there was a span of 14 bases.

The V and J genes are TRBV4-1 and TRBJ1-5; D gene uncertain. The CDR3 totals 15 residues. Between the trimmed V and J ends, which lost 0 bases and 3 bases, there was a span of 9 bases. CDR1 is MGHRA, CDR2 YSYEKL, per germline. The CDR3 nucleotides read TGCGCCAGCAGCCAAGATGGGCAGCTCAATCAGCCCCAGCATTTT. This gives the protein CASSQDGQLNQPQHF.

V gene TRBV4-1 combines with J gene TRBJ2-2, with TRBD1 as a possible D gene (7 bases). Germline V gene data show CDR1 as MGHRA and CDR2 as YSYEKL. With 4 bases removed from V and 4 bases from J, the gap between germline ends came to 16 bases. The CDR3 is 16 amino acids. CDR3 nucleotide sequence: TGCGCCAGCAGCCGCTACAGTCAGGGGGGCACCGGGGAGCTGTTTTTT. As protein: CASSRYSQGGTGELFF.

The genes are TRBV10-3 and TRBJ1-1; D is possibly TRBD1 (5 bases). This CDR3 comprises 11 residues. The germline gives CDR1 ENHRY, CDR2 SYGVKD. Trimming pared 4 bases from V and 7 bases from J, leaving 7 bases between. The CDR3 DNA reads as TGTGCCATCAGTGGCGGGGGTGAAGCTTTCTTT. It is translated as CAISGGGEAFF.

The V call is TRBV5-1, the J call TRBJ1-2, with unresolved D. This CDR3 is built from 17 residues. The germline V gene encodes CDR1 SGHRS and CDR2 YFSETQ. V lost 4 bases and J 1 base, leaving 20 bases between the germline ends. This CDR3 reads CASSTRTSSEGNYGYTF. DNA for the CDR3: TGCGCCAGCAGCACGAGGACTTCTTCCGAGGGTAACTATGGCTACACCTTC.

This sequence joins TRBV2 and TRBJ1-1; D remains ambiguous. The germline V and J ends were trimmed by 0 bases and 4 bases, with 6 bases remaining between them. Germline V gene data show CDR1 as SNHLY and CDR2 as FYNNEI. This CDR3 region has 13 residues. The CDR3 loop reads CASSEAVGTEAFF. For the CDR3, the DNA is TGTGCCAGCAGTGAAGCAGTGGGCACTGAAGCTTTCTTT.

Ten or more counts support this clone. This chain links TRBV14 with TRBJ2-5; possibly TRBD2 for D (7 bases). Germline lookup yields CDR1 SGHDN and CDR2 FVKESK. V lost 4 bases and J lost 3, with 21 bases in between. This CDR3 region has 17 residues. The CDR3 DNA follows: TGTGCCAGCAGCCTCCTGATGAGCACAGGGAGGGAAGAGACCCAGTACTTC. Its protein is CASSLLMSTGREETQYF.

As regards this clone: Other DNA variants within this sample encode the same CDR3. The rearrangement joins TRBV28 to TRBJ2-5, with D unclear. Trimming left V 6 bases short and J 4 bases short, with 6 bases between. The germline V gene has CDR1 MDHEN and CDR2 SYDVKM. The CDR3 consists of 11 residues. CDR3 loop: CASSFLETQYF. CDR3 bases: TGTGCCAGCAGCTTTCTAGAGACCCAGTACTTC.

The CDR3 nucleotides are TGTGCCTGGAGTGGTAAAGTCATCACCGGGGAGCTGTTTTTT. Translating it yields CAWSGKVITGELFF. This chain joins TRBV30 and TRBJ2-2; no clear D gene. V was pared by 1 base and J by 4 bases, with 10 bases between. This CDR3 has 14 amino acids. Germline CDR1 GTSNPN, CDR2 SVGIG (reference sequence).

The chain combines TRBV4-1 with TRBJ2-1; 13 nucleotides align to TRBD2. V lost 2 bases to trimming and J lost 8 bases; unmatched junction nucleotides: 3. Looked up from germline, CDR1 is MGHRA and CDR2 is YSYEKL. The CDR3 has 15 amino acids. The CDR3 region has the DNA TGCGCCAGCAGCCAACTAGGACTAGCGGGAGATGAGCAGTTCTTC. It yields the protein CASSQLGLAGDEQFF.

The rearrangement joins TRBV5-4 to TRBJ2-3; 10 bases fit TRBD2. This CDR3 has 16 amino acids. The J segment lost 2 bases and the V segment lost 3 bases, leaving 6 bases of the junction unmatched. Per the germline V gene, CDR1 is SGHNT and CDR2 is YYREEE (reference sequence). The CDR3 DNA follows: TGTGCCAGCAGCTGGGGTCTAGCGGGAGCCACAGATACGCAGTATTTT. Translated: CASSWGLAGATDTQYF. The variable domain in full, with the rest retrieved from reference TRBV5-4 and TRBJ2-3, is ETGVTQSPTHLIKTRGQQVTLRCSSQSGHNTVSWYQQALGQGPQFIFQYYREEENGRGNFPPRFSGLQFPNYSSELNVNALELDDSALYLCASSWGLAGATDTQYFGPGTRLTVL.

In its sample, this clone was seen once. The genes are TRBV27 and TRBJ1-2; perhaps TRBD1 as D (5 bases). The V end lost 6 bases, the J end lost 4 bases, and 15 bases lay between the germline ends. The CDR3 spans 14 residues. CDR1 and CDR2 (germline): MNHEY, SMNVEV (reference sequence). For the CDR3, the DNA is TGTGCCAGCAGCTTCTTAGCCGGGGGCTATGGCTACACCTTC. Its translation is CASSFLAGGYGYTF.

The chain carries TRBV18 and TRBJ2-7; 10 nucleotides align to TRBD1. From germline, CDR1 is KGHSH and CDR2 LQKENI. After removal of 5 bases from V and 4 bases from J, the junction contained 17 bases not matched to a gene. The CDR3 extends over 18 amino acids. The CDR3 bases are TGTGCCAGCTCAAAGCCCCGGGACAGGGGAGCAGGGAATTACGAGCAGTACTTC. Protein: CASSKPRDRGAGNYEQYF.

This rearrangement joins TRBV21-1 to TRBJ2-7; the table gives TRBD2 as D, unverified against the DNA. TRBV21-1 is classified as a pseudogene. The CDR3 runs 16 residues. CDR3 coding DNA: TGTGCCAGCAGCCGGGGACTAGCGGGAGGCAGGTACGAGCAGTACTTC. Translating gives CASSRGLAGGRYEQYF.

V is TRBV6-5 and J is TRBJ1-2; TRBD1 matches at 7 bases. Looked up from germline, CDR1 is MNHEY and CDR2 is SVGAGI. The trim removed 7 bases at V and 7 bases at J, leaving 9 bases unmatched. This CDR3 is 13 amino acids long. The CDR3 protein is CASKGGQEGGYTF. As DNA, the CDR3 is TGTGCCAGCAAAGGCGGACAGGAGGGTGGCTACACCTTC.

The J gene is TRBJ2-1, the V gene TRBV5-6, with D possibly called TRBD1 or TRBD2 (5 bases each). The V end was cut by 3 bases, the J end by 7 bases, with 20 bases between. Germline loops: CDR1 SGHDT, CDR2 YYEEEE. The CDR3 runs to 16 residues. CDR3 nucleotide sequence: TGTGCCAGCAGCTGGGGGTATAGGTCTCGGTTGAATGAGCAGTTCTTC. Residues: CASSWGYRSRLNEQFF.

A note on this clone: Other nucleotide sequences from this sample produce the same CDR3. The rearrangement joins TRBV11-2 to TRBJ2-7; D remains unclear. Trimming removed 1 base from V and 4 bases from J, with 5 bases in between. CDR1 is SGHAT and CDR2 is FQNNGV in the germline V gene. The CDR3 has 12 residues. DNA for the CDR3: TGTGCCAGCAGCTTAGCAGGTTACGAGCAGTACTTC. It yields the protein CASSLAGYEQYF.

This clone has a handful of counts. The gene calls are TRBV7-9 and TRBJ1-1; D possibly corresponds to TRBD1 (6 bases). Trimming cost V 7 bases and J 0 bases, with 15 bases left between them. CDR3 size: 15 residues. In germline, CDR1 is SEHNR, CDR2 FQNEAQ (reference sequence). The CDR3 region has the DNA TGTGCCAGCACGCGGGGATGGGACATGAACACTGAAGCTTTCTTT. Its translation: CASTRGWDMNTEAFF.